This T cell receptor beta chain appears in the sequencing data of a study of T cell changes during pregnancy in multiple sclerosis. The repertoire was sequenced with immunoSEQ multiplex PCR; TCRdb's copy has only in-frame clones and lacks some. The data contain roughly 85,000 clones, roughly 92% of them singletons. Trimming took 6 bases from V and 3 from J; bases not matched to a gene: 6. This CDR3 comprises 15 residues. Germline V lookup: CDR1 SNHLY, CDR2 FYNNEI. Source: peripheral blood, taken in the first trimester of pregnancy. The chain uses TRBV2 and TRBJ1-5; 9 nucleotides agree with TRBD1. The sequence derives from a female donor with multiple sclerosis, enrolled in a pregnancy study. The CDR3 coding sequence is TGTGCCAGCAGCCCGGGACAGGGCTTCAATCAGCCCCAGCATTTT. Amino acid sequence: CASSPGQGFNQPQHF.